This passage covers 22 T cell receptor beta chains from one sample sequenced in a study of blood T cell repertoires in COVID-19. Profiled with immunoSEQ multiplex PCR; TCRdb holds only in-frame clones, not every one. The data show some 400,000 clones, with approximately 80% seen just once and around 1.1% held by the top ten. The source material was peripheral blood. These receptors all come from a human donor with acute or convalescent COVID-19. The donor label of this sample is uncertain.

In its sample, this clone was seen once. The V gene is TRBV19, the J gene TRBJ1-5, with D possibly matching TRBD1 (6 bases). The CDR3 contains 13 residues. V dropped 3 bases and J dropped 7 bases, with 10 bases sitting between them. The germline CDR1 and CDR2 sequences are LNHDA and SQIVND (reference sequence). CDR3 DNA: TGTGCCAGTAGTATGTACAGGGAACAGCCCCAGCATTTT. It yields the protein CASSMYREQPQHF.

The count of this clone is one. This chain joins TRBV28 and TRBJ1-5; a weak D match, TRBD1 (5 bases). Germline assignment: CDR1 MDHEN and CDR2 SYDVKM. V lost 6 bases to trimming and J lost 4 bases, with 19 bases between them. The CDR3 is made up of 16 amino acids. Here the CDR3 DNA reads TGTGCCAGCAGGCTTGGAGGGACGGGCCAAAATCAGCCCCAGCATTTT. It specifies CASRLGGTGQNQPQHF.

The J gene is TRBJ1-1, the V gene TRBV19; D not certain. There are 12 residues in the CDR3. Germline CDR1 LNHDA, CDR2 SQIVND (reference sequence). Between the trimmed V and J ends, which lost 5 bases and 3 bases, there was a span of 7 bases. The CDR3 DNA reads TGTGCCAGTAGTGAGGGTGACACTGAAGCTTTCTTT. It translates to CASSEGDTEAFF. Using reference TRBV19 and TRBJ1-1 for the parts outside the CDR3, the full variable domain is DGGITQSPKYLFRKEGQNVTLSCEQNLNHDAMYWYRQDPGQGLRLIYYSQIVNDFQKGDIAEGYSVSREKKESFPLTVTSAQKNPTAFYLCASSEGDTEAFFGQGTRLTVV.

The rearrangement uses TRBV6-5 and TRBJ2-3; weak D call: TRBD2 (6 bases). The germline V gene encodes CDR1 MNHEY and CDR2 SVGAGI. Trimming took off 6 bases at V and 4 bases at J, with 17 bases between the two ends. CDR3 size: 15 residues. The CDR3 reads CASRGTRGSPDTQYF. CDR3 in DNA: TGTGCCAGCAGGGGGACTCGGGGGAGCCCAGATACGCAGTATTTT.

This clone was observed a single time. The chain joins TRBV11-2 to TRBJ2-7; 11 positions match TRBD2. V lost 4 bases to trimming and J lost 4 bases; unmatched junction nucleotides: 12. CDR3 length: 17 amino acids. Per germline, CDR1 SGHAT and CDR2 FQNNGV. The CDR3 spells CASSSAVGGLAAYEQYF. The CDR3 coding sequence is TGTGCCAGCAGCTCGGCCGTGGGGGGACTAGCGGCTTACGAGCAGTACTTC.

The chain combines TRBV3-1 (or the pseudogene TRBV3-2) with TRBJ1-2; D might be TRBD1 (5 bases). V gave up 1 base and J gave up 7 bases, with 10 bases separating them. Germline V CDR1 and CDR2: LGHDT, YNNKEL (reference sequence). The CDR3 consists of 13 residues. DNA for the CDR3: TGTGCCAGCAGCCAAGGACAGTTCTCTGGCTACACCTTC. It encodes CASSQGQFSGYTF.

Details on this clone: Other DNA sequences of this sample code for an identical CDR3. The chain carries TRBV7-8 and TRBJ2-5, with D perhaps matching TRBD1 (5 bases). The length of the CDR3 is 14 residues. The V and J ends lost 1 base and 2 bases respectively, with 8 bases between them. Germline V CDR1 and CDR2: SGHVS, FQNEAQ. The CDR3 DNA reads as TGTGCCAGCAGCTTAGGGAGACAGCAAGAGACCCAGTACTTC. It is translated as CASSLGRQQETQYF.

This clone occurred once. The chain joins TRBV9 to TRBJ2-1; D may be TRBD2 (6 bases). Between the trimmed V and J ends, which lost 0 bases and 10 bases, there was a span of 17 bases. This CDR3 contains 15 residues. CDR1 is SGDLS, CDR2 YYNGEE, per germline. The CDR3 nucleotides are TGTGCCAGCAGCGTAGTGAGTAGCGGCTTCAGCGAGCAGTTCTTC. This sequence encodes CASSVVSSGFSEQFF. Based on the CDR3 plus reference TRBV9 and TRBJ2-1, the full variable domain is DSGVTQTPKHLITATGQRVTLRCSPRSGDLSVYWYQQSLDQGLQFLIQYYNGEERAKGNILERFSAQQFPDLHSELNLSSLELGDSALYFCASSVVSSGFSEQFFGPGTRLTVL.

This chain connects TRBV29-1 to TRBJ1-2; 9 bases line up with TRBD1. This CDR3 region has 15 residues. Unmatched junction bases numbered 10, after V lost 8 bases and J lost 0 bases. Germline CDR1 SQVTM, CDR2 ANQGSEA. The CDR3 coding sequence is TGCAGCACGCGGGACAGGGATTTTTCTAACTATGGCTACACCTTC. It yields the protein CSTRDRDFSNYGYTF.

This clone has just one count. This chain uses TRBV5-4 with TRBJ1-2; TRBD1 matches 9 bases. The CDR3 is 14 amino acids. Germline V gene data show CDR1 as SGHNT and CDR2 as YYREEE (reference sequence). The V gene end was trimmed by 4 bases and the J gene end by 10 bases; junction bases not matched to a gene: 11. DNA for the CDR3: TGTGCCAGCAGCCCCTCTTCGGGACAGGGAGTCTACACCTTC. As protein: CASSPSSGQGVYTF.

The chain employs TRBV5-1 and TRBJ2-1, with 12 bases aligning to TRBD2. Germline lookup yields CDR1 SGHRS and CDR2 YFSETQ. Trimming cost V 0 bases and J 7 bases; bases outside gene matches: 5. The CDR3 runs to 16 residues. CDR3 bases: TGCGCCAGCAGCTTGGCCACTAGCGGGAGGTGGAATGAGCAGTTCTTC. Amino acids: CASSLATSGRWNEQFF.

This chain links TRBV19 with TRBJ2-5; tentatively, D is TRBD1 (8 bases). The CDR3 is 15 residues long. In germline, CDR1 is LNHDA, CDR2 SQIVND (reference sequence). Trimming removed 6 bases at V and 5 bases at J, with 19 bases between. The CDR3 region is CASSPNRGGEETQYF. CDR3 in DNA: TGTGCCAGTAGCCCCAACAGGGGGGGTGAGGAGACCCAGTACTTC. Combining the CDR3 with reference TRBV19 and TRBJ2-5 gives the whole variable domain DGGITQSPKYLFRKEGQNVTLSCEQNLNHDAMYWYRQDPGQGLRLIYYSQIVNDFQKGDIAEGYSVSREKKESFPLTVTSAQKNPTAFYLCASSPNRGGEETQYFGPGTRLLVL.

The chain links TRBV12-5 to TRBJ2-1; 16 bases fit TRBD2. Germline V gene sequence: CDR1 LGHNT, CDR2 FRNRAP. This CDR3 region has 18 residues. V shed 5 bases, J shed 8 bases, and the junction held 12 bases outside the gene matches. CDR3 in DNA: TGTGCTAGTGGTCCCGGGACTAGCGGGAGGGCCCCCGCGGATGAGCAGTTCTTC. It is translated as CASGPGTSGRAPADEQFF.

The CDR3 is CASRTLQGKAFF. The CDR3 coding sequence is TGTGCCAGCAGGACACTACAGGGCAAAGCTTTCTTT. The J gene is TRBJ1-1, the V gene TRBV12-3 or TRBV12-4; possibly TRBD1 for D (6 bases). The V and J ends lost 6 bases and 9 bases respectively, with 14 bases between them. The CDR3 is 12 residues long.

This chain uses TRBV5-1 with TRBJ1-2; 7 positions agree with TRBD1. The J segment lost 1 base and the V segment lost 4 bases, leaving 7 bases of the junction unmatched. CDR3 length equals 15 residues. Per germline, CDR1 SGHRS and CDR2 YFSETQ. CDR3: CASSVTGTSNYGYTF. CDR3 bases: TGCGCCAGCAGCGTGACAGGGACAAGTAACTATGGCTACACCTTC.

The J gene is TRBJ1-1, the V gene TRBV5-6; 9 nucleotides agree with TRBD1. CDR1 is SGHDT and CDR2 is YYEEEE in the germline V gene. V lost 0 bases and J lost 5; bases outside the gene matches: 8. CDR3 length: 16 residues. The DNA for the CDR3 is TGTGCCAGCAGCTTGGCCGGGTTTGGGACAGGGACTGAAGCTTTCTTT. Translation: CASSLAGFGTGTEAFF.

This rearrangement joins TRBV28 to TRBJ1-1, with D perhaps TRBD1 (6 bases). V was shortened by 7 bases and J by 8 bases, with 23 bases between the two germline ends. The CDR3 extends over 15 amino acids. Germline V gene lookup returns CDR1 MDHEN and CDR2 SYDVKM. The CDR3 DNA reads TGTGCCAGCACCTTTGATAACCGGGACACCGGAGAAGCTTTCTTT. As protein: CASTFDNRDTGEAFF.

The gene calls are TRBV12-3 or TRBV12-4 and TRBJ1-2; 8 nucleotides agree with TRBD1. CDR3 length: 13 residues. Trimming cost V 3 bases and J 7 bases; bases outside gene matches: 4. CDR3 sequence (DNA): TGTGCCAGCAGTTTCGGACAGGGTGGTGGCTACACCTTC. It specifies CASSFGQGGGYTF.

This chain joins TRBV7-9 and TRBJ2-7; D is undetermined. There are 13 residues in the CDR3. Trimming removed 5 bases from V and 6 bases from J, with 14 bases in between. Germline CDR1 is SEHNR and CDR2 is FQNEAQ (reference sequence). This CDR3 reads CASSLFPRPEQYF. The CDR3 DNA is TGTGCCAGCAGCCTATTCCCCCGTCCCGAGCAGTACTTC.

J is TRBJ2-5 and V is TRBV6-6; TRBD1 might be the D (6 bases). The CDR3 runs 18 residues. V was pared by 5 bases and J by 1 base, with 23 bases between. The germline V gene encodes CDR1 MNHNY and CDR2 SVGAGI (reference sequence). The CDR3 DNA reads as TGTGCCAGCAGTCCGGCCGCATCTTTACAGGGATTCCAAGAGACCCAGTACTTC. Its translation is CASSPAASLQGFQETQYF.

The genes are TRBV6-5 and TRBJ1-2; D possibly corresponds to TRBD1 (5 bases). The V gene lost 6 bases and the J gene lost 5 bases, with 16 bases spanning the gap. CDR3 length: 14 residues. Germline V CDR1 and CDR2: MNHEY, SVGAGI. The CDR3 nucleotides are TGTGCCAGCAGCCGGGGGGGGATAGGATATGGCTACACCTTC. As protein: CASSRGGIGYGYTF.

This clone was detected once. This sequence joins TRBV15 and TRBJ2-5; 10 bases align to TRBD2. Germline trimming cut 1 base from V and 1 base from J; bases unmatched to any gene: 9. This CDR3 comprises 18 residues. Per the germline V gene, CDR1 is LNHNV and CDR2 is YYDKDF (reference sequence). CDR3: CATSRGLAGEPSQETQYF. The CDR3 DNA reads as TGTGCCACCAGCAGAGGTCTAGCGGGAGAACCCTCCCAAGAGACCCAGTACTTC.